This TCR beta chain was identified in a study of OX40 agonist ivuxolimab in advanced cancers. Study-wide results and limits: It was not determined which antigens were specifically recognized by the peripheral T cells that had undergone clonal expansion.

Sequenced by immunoSEQ multiplex PCR; TCRdb stores in-frame clones only, minus some. Of some 110,000 clones in the sample, less than 95% were seen once. Of note for this clone: The antigen is unknown.

From germline, CDR1 is SEHNR and CDR2 FQNEAQ (reference sequence). V was cut by 5 bases and J by 6 bases, with 11 bases left in between. The CDR3 covers 12 residues. Sequencing used CD4+ or CD8+ T cells sorted from blood, obtained in a trial of the OX40 agonist ivuxolimab. The rearrangement links TRBV7-9 to TRBJ2-7, with a possible D match to TRBD2 (5 bases). The TCR was taken from an adult with an advanced solid tumor such as melanoma, head and neck, liver or kidney cancer. In DNA form, the CDR3 reads TGTGCCAGCAGCCCCTCTAGCAGCGAGCAGTACTTC. This encodes CASSPSSSEQYF.